Given below is one T cell receptor beta chain in context. No antigen is known for it. Base qualities were left out, and no much larger clone turns up one base away. The data derive from a study of blood T cell repertoires in COVID-19 (dated by TCRdb to the early 2020s). Regarding the research as a whole: Collaborator samples came from the United States, Italy and Spain and covered acute and convalescent phases of COVID-19. The material from the prospective study consisted of cDNA or gDNA derived from T cells, B-cell-depleted T cells, or PBMCs. Subjects who had been exposed to COVID-19, were actively infected with it, or had recovered from it provided the deeply sampled blood TCRbeta repertoires that made up the dataset. A freely available public database, intended as a resource for researchers studying the immune response to SARS-CoV-2, is where the repertoires were released. Samples came from the ongoing ImmuneRACE study (first 160 participants) plus 1,254 subjects from 6 global collaborators. Nearly every sample came with metadata listing a de-identified subject ID, COVID-19 status, age in years and sex. HLA class I and class II types, where available, came from metadata supplied by the sample provider rather than from assay-based typing.

Beyond this particular receptor, the publication reports: The quantity of clinical and demographic metadata differed by source and by participant and was supplied without curation.

TCRbeta CDR3 regions were amplified from genomic DNA by means of the immunoSEQ Assay, a bias-controlled multiplex PCR. Under the source paper's analysis protocol: Nucleated cell counts per sample were estimated from amplification of reference gene primers within the assay. To quantify the absolute abundance of each unique TCRbeta CDR3 rearrangement, sequence reads were collapsed and filtered. For each sample, productive Simpson clonality was calculated as the square root of Simpson's diversity index over productive rearrangements. This immuneACCESS table, as held by TCRdb, lists in-frame sequences with V and J called but not all clones. Of the missing ones, under half trace to an unresolved V gene in checked studies; the others have no known cause. V and J calls and clone size come straight from that table; D and trimming were deduced from the DNA. This sample has 200,000 to 250,000 clones in its table, and roughly four fifths of those were observed once. The ten largest clones represent 3% to 3.5% of the sample.

A second Seattle source provided samples from volunteer blood donors who had recovered from COVID-19. Collaborating institutions collected whole blood in K2EDTA tubes following their own protocols. Collaborator samples were shipped for TCRbeta analysis as frozen whole blood, isolated PBMCs, or DNA extracted from either sample type. Sequenced: peripheral blood. The TCR comes from a young woman who had recovered from COVID-19.

CDR3 protein: CASSLDRGNTEAFF. The nucleotides are TGTGCCAGCAGCTTAGATAGGGGAAACACTGAAGCTTTCTTT. The sequence joins TRBV7-9 to TRBJ1-1; TRBD1 is a weak D gene call, 5 bases matching. The germline V gene (reference sequence) gives CDR1 as SEHNR and CDR2 as FQNEAQ. The germline ends are 8 bases apart after V is trimmed by 1 base and J by 2 bases. CDR3 length: 14 amino acids, cysteine to phenylalanine. Only the CDR3 region is kept as DNA, spanning 42 bases read in frame from base 1. Outside the CDR3, residues come from the reference TRBV7-9 and TRBJ1-1 proteins, so the full variable domain is: DTGVSQNPRHKITKRGQNVTFRCDPISEHNRLYWYRQTLGQGPEFLTYFQNEAQLEKSRLLSDRFSAERPKGSFSTLEIQRTEQGDSAMYLCASSLDRGNTEAFFGQGTRLTVV.